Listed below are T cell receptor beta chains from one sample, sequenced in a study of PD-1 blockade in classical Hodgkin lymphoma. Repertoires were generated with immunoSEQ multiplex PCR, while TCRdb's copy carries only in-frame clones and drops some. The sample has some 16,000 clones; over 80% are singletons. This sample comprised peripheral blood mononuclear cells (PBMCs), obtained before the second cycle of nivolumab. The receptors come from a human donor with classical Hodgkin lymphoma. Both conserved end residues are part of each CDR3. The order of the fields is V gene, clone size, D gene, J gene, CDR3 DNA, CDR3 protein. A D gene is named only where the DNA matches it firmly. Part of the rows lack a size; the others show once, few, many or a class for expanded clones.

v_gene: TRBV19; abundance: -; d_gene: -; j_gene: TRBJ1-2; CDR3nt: TGTGCCAGTAGCGCCCCTCGGACTGAAACGGTCTATGGCTACACCTTC; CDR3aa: CASSAPRTETVYGYTF
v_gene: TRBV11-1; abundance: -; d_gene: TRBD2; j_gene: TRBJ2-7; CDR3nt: TGTGCCAGCAGGCAAGGGACTAGCGGGGGGAAGATCTACGAGCAGTACTTC; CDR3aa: CASRQGTSGGKIYEQYF
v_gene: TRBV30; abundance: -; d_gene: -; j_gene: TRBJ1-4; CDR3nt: TGTGCCTGGATTCCGACAGACTCAACTAATGAAAAACTGTTTTTT; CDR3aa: CAWIPTDSTNEKLFF
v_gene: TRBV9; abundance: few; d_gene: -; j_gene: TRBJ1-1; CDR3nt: TGTGCCAGCAGCGCCCACCCGGGCGGACTTACTGAAGCTTTCTTT; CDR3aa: CASSAHPGGLTEAFF
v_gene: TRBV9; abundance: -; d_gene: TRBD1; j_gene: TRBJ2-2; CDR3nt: TGTGCCAGCCGGGGACAGGGGGGCACCGGGGAGCTGTTTTTT; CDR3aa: CASRGQGGTGELFF
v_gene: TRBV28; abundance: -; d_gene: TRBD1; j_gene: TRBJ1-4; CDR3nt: TGTGCCAGCTCTAGAGACAGGGGGCATGAAAAACTGTTTTTT; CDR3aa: CASSRDRGHEKLFF
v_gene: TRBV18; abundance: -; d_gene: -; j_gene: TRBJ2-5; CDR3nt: TGTGCCAGCTCACGGAGGGGTCGCGGGCAAGAGACCCAGTACTTC; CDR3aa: CASSRRGRGQETQYF
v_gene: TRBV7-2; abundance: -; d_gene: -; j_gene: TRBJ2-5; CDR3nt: TGTGCCAGCAGCCCGGGACTTGGGGAGACCCAGTACTTC; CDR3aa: CASSPGLGETQYF
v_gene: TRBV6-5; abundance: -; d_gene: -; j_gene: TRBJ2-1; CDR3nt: TGTGCCAGCAAGGCCTCTTTGGGAACAAACAATGAGCAGTTCTTC; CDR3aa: CASKASLGTNNEQFF
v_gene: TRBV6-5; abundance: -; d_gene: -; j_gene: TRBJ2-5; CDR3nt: TGTGCCAGCAGTTACGGGGATCCATATGGGGAGACCCAGTACTTC; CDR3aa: CASSYGDPYGETQYF
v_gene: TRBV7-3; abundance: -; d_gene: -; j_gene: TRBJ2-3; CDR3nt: TGTGCCAGCAGACAAACCTTGGGCGATACGCAGTATTTT; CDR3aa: CASRQTLGDTQYF
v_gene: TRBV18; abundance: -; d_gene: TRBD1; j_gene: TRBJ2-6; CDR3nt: TGTGCCAGCTCACCAAGCGACAGGGCTGGGGCCAACGTCCTGACTTTC; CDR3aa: CASSPSDRAGANVLTF
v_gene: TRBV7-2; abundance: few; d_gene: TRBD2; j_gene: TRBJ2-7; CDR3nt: TGTGCCAGCAGCTTAGGAAGCGGGGCCTCCTACGAGCAGTACTTC; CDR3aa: CASSLGSGASYEQYF
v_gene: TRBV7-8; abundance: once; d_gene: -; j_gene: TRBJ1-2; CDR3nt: TGTGCCAGCAGCCCGTCCCGGGACGGCTACACCTTC; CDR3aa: CASSPSRDGYTF
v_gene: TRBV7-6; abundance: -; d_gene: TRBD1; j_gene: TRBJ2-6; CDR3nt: TGTGCCAGTTACACAGGGGCGTTGGTCTCTGGGGCCAACGTCCTGACTTTC; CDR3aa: CASYTGALVSGANVLTF
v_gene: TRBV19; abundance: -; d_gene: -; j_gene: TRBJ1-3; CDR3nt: TGTGCCAGTAGTGTCAGTAGACTCGGAAACACCATATATTTT; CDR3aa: CASSVSRLGNTIYF
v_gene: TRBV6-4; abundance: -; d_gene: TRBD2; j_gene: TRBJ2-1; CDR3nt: TGTGCCAGCAGTGCCCGACTAGCGGGGGGGAACAATGAGCAGTTCTTC; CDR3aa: CASSARLAGGNNEQFF
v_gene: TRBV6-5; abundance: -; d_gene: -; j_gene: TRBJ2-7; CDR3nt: TGTGCCAGCAGCCGACTGGACGGCTACGAGCAGTACTTC; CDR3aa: CASSRLDGYEQYF
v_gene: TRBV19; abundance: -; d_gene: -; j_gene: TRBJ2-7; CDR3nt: TGTGCCAGTAGTACCCGGTTTCAGGGGGGTGACTCCTACGAGCAGTACTTC; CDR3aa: CASSTRFQGGDSYEQYF
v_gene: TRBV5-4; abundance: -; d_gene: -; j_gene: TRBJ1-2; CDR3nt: TGTGCCAGCAGCTTGGGTCGGGCAGGAAACTATGGCTACACCTTC; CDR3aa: CASSLGRAGNYGYTF
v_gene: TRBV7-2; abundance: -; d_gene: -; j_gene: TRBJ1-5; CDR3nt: TGTGCCAGCAGCTCGGAGGGCAATCAGCCCCAGCATTTT; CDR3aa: CASSSEGNQPQHF
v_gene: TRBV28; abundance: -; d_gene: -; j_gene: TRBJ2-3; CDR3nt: TGTGCCATCCTGAGGGCCGGCAGAGGTACGCAGTATTTT; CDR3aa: CAILRAGRGTQYF
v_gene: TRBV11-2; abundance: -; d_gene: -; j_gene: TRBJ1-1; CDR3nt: TGTGCCAGCATCAAGCCTGTGAACACTGAAGCTTTCTTT; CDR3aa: CASIKPVNTEAFF
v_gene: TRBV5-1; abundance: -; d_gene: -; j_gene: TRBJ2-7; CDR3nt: TGCGCCAGCAGCTTGACTGCCTACGAGCAGTACTTC; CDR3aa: CASSLTAYEQYF
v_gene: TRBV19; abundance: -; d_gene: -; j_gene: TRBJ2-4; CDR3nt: TGTGCCAGTAGTATAACCCCCTTCCGGGACCGAGCCAAAAACATTCAGTACTTC; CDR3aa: CASSITPFRDRAKNIQYF
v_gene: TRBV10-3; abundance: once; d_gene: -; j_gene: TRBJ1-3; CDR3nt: TGTGCCATCAGTGAGTCCCTGGGAAACACCATATATTTT; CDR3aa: CAISESLGNTIYF
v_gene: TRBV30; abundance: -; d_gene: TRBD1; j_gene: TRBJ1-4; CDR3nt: TGTGCCTGGAGTGTCGGGACAGGGAGGGAAAAACTGTTTTTT; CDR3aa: CAWSVGTGREKLFF
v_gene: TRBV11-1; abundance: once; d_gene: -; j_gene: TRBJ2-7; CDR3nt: TGTGCCAGCAGCCACGGGGCCTACGAGCAGTACTTC; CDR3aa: CASSHGAYEQYF
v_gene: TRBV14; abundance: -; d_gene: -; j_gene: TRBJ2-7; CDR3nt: TGTGCCAGCAGCCAAGGACCCTGGTACGAGCAGTACTTC; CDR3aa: CASSQGPWYEQYF